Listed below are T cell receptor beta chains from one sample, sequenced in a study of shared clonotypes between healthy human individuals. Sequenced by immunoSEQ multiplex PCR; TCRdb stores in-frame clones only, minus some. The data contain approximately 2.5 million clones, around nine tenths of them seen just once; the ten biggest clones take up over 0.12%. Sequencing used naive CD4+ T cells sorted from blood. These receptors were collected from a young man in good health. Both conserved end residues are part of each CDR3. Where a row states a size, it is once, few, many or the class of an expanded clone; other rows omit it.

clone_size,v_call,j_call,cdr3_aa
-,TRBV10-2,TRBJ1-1,CASSGPWTGGTDTEAFF
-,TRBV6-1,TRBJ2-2,CASRALTSVAGELFF
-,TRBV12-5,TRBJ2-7,CASGSIGLIYEQYF
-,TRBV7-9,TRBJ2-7,CASRSPGSLYEQYF
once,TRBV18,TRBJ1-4,CASSPPLDSLATNEKLFF
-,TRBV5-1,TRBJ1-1,CASSSTGPEAFF
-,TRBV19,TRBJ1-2,CASRAPIGTYGYTF
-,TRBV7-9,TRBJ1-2,CASSLSPGYTF
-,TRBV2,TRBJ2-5,CASAFERGGGETQYF
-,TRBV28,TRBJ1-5,CASSLGQGPNQPQHF
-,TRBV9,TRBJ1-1,CASSVEGQLNTEAFF
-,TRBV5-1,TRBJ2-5,CASSWRSLGETQYF
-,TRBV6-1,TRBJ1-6,CASSQELDYNSPLHF
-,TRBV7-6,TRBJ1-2,CASGRDGSGYTF
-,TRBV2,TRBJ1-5,CASSEGQGGQPQHF
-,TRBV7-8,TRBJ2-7,CASSSVDRLYYEQYF
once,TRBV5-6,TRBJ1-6,CASSPAAYNSPLHF
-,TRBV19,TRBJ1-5,CASTLSGQANQPQHF
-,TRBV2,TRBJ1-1,CASRLQGWAFF
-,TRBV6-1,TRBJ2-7,CASSLGTGGYEQYF
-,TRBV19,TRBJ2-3,CASTVGLPRTDTQYF
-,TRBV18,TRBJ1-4,CASSPSQSNEKLFF
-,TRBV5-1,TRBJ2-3,CSWSWRAPDTQYF
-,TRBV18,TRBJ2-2,CASSPDRVIGAGELFF
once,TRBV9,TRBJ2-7,CASSQTDYEQYF
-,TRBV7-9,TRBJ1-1,CASSTRRSTEAFF
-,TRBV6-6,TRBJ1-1,CASRRGNTEAFF
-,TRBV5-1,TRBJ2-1,CASSLQQGALDEQFF
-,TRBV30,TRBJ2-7,CAWSRNFGPAYEQYF
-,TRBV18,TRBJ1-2,CASSPGQGTYGYTF
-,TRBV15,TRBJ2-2,CATSRDRLAGGELFF
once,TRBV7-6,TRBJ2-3,CASSPLRGSTDTQYF
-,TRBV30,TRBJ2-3,CAWSATSAIYTQYF
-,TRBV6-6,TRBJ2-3,CASSYSRTIGDTQYF
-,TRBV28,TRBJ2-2,CASPSGTTGELFF
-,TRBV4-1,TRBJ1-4,CASSQGNREVEKLFF
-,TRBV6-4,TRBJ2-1,CASSDWGENNEQFF
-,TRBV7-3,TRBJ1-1,CASSAGTGTEAFF
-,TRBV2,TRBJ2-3,CASRGSGGSTDTQYF
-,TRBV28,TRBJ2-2,CAACGGALDNGELFF
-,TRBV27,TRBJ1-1,CASNDRVNTEAFF